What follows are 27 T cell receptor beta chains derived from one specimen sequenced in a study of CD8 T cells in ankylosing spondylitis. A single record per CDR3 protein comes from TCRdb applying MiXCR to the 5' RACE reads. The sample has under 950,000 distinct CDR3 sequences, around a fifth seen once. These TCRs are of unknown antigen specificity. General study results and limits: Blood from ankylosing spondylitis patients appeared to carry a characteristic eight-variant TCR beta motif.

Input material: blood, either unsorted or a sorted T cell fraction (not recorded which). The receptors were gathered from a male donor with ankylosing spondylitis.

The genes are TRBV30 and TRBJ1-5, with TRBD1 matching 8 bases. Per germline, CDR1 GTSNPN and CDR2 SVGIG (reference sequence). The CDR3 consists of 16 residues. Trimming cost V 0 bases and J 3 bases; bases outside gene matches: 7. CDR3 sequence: CAWSVGRGLDNQPQHF. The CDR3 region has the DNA TGTGCCTGGAGTGTTGGCAGGGGGCTGGACAATCAGCCCCAGCATTTT.

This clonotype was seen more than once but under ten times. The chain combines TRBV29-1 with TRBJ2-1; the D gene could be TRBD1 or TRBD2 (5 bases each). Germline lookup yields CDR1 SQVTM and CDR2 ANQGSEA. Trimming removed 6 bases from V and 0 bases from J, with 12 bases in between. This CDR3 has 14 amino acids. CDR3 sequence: CSVDGTISYNEQFF. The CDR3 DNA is TGCAGCGTGGACGGGACCATCTCCTACAATGAGCAGTTCTTC.

CDR3 protein: CASSELLVFRPTSSGNTIYF. CDR3 bases: TGTGCCAGCAGTGAACTTCTGGTTTTCAGGCCGACCAGCTCTGGAAACACCATATATTTT. The chain recombines TRBV6-1 with TRBJ1-3, with D unresolved. The CDR3 is made up of 20 amino acids. Germline V CDR1 and CDR2: MNHNS, SASEGT. V lost 2 bases to trimming and J lost 0 bases, with 23 bases between them.

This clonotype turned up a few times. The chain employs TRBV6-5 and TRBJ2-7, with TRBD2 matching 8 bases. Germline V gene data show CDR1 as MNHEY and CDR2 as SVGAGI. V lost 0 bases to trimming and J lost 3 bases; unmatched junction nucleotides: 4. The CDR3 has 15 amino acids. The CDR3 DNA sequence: TGTGCCAGCAGTTACTCGGGCCGGGAGGGCTACGAGCAGTACTTC. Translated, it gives CASSYSGREGYEQYF.

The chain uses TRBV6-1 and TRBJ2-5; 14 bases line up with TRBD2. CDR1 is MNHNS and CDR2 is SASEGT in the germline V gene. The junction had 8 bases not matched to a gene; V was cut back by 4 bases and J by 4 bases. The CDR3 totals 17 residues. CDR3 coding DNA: TGTGCCAGCAGTGCGACTAGCGGGGGGGACTTAGGAGAGACCCAGTACTTC. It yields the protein CASSATSGGDLGETQYF.

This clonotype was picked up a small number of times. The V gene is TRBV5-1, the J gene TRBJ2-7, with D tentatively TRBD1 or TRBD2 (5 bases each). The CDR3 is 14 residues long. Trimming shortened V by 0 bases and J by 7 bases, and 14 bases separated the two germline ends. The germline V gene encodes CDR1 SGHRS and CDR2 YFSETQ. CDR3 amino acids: CASSLARAGSEQYF. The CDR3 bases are TGCGCCAGCAGCTTGGCGCGGGCAGGGTCTGAGCAGTACTTC.

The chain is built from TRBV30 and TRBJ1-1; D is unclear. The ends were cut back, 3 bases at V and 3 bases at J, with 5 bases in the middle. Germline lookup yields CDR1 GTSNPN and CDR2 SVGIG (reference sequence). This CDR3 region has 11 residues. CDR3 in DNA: TGTGCCTGGAGATTGGACACTGAAGCTTTCTTT. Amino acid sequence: CAWRLDTEAFF.

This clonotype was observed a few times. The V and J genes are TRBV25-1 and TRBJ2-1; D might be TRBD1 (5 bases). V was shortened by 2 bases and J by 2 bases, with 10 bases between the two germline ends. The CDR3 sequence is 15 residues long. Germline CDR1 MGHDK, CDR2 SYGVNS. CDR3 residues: CASSEKWGPYNEQFF. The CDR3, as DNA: TGTGCCAGCAGTGAAAAGTGGGGCCCCTACAATGAGCAGTTCTTC.

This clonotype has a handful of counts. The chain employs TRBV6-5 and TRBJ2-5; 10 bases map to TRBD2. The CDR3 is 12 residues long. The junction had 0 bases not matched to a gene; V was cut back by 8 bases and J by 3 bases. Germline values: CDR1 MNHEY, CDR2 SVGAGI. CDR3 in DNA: TGTGCCAGCGGACTAGCGGAAGAGACCCAGTACTTC. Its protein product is CASGLAEETQYF.

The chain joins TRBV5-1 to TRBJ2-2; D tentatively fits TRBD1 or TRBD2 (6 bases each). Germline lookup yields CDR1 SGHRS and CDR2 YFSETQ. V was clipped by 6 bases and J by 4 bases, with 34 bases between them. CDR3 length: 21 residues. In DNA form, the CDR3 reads TGCGCCAGCATCCCGGGAGACCCCATCCAAGGGGGAAAGATTGGCACCGGGGAGCTGTTTTTT. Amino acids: CASIPGDPIQGGKIGTGELFF.

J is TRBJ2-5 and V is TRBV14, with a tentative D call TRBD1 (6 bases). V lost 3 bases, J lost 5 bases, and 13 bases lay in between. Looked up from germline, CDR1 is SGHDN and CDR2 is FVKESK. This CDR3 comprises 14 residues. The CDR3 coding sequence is TGTGCCAGCAGCCACCAGGGTAGGGGGGAGACCCAGTACTTC. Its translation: CASSHQGRGETQYF.

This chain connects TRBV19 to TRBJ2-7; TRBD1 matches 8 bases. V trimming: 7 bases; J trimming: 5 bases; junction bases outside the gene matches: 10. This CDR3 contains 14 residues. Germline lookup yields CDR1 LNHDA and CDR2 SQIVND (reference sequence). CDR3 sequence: CASTRQGTPHEQYF. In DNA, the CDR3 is TGTGCCAGTACCCGACAGGGGACCCCCCACGAGCAGTACTTC.

The CDR3 region has the DNA TGTGCCAGCAGCTTAGCGTCCAGGGAAGATTCACCCCTCCACTTT. It specifies CASSLASREDSPLHF. The V call is TRBV7-9, the J call TRBJ1-6, with D tentatively TRBD1 (5 bases). Per the germline V gene, CDR1 is SEHNR and CDR2 is FQNEAQ (reference sequence). The CDR3 has 15 residues. Between the trimmed V and J ends, which lost 0 bases and 8 bases, there was a span of 11 bases.

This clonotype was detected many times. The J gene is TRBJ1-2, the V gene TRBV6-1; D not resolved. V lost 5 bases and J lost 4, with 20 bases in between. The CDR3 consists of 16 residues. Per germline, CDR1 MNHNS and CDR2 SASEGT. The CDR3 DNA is TGTGCCAGCAGTCCTCAAATAGACTATTTGATCTATGGCTACACCTTC. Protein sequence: CASSPQIDYLIYGYTF.

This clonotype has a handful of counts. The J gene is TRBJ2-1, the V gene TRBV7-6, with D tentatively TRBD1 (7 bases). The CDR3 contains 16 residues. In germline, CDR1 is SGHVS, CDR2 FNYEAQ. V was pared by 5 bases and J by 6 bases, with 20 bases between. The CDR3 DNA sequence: TGTGCCAGCAGCCAAGGCGGGATTCCAGGGGGCAATGAGCAGTTCTTC. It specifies CASSQGGIPGGNEQFF.

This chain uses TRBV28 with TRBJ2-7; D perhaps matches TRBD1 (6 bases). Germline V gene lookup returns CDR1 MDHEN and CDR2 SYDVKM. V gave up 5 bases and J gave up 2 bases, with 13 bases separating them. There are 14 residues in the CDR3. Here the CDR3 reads CASSPRDIAYEQYF. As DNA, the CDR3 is TGTGCCAGCAGTCCCCGGGACATTGCCTACGAGCAGTACTTC. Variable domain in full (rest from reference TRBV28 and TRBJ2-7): DVKVTQSSRYLVKRTGEKVFLECVQDMDHENMFWYRQDPGLGLRLIYFSYDVKMKEKGDIPEGYSVSREKKERFSLILESASTNQTSMYLCASSPRDIAYEQYFGPGTRLTVT.

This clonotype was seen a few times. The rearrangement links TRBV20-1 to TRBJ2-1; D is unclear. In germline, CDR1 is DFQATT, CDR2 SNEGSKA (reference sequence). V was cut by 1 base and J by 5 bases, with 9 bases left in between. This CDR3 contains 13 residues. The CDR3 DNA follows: TGCAGTGCTAGAGTGCCCCTACACAATGAGCAGTTCTTC. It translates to CSARVPLHNEQFF.

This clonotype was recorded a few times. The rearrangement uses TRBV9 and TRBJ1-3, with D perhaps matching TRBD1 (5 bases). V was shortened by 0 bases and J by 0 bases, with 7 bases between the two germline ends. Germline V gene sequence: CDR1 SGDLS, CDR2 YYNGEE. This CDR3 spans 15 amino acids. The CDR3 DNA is TGTGCCAGCAGCGTAGCAGGGAGCTCTGGAAACACCATATATTTT. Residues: CASSVAGSSGNTIYF.

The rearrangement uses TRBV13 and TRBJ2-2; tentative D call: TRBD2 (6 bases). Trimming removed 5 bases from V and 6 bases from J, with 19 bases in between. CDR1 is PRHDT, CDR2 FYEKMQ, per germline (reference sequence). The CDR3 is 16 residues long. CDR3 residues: CASSQGRGTGSGELFF. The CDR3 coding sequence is TGTGCCAGCAGCCAGGGTCGGGGGACCGGGTCCGGGGAGCTGTTTTTT.

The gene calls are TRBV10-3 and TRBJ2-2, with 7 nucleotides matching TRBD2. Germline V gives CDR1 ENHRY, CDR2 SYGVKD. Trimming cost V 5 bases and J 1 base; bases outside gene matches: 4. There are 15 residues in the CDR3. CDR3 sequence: CAISTGTKNTGELFF. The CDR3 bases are TGTGCCATCAGTACCGGGACTAAGAACACCGGGGAGCTGTTTTTT.

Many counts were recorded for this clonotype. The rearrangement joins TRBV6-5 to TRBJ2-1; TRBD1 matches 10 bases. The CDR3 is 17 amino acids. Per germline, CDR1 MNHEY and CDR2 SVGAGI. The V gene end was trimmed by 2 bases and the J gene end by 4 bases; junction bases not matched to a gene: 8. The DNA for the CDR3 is TGTGCCAGCAGTTACAAGACAGGGGGCTACCTTTACAATGAGCAGTTCTTC. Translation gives CASSYKTGGYLYNEQFF.

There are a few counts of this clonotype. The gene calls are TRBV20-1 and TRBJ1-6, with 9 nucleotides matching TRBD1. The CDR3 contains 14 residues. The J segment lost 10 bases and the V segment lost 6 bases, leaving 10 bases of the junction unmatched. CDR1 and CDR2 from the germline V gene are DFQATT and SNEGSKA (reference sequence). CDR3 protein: CSAPQGTGYSPLHF. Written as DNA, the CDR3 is TGCAGTGCGCCCCAGGGGACAGGGTACTCACCCCTCCACTTT.

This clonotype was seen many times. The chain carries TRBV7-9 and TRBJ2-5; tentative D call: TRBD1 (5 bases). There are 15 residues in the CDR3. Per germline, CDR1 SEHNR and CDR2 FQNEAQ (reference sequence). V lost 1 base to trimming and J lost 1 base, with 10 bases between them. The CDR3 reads CASSLGGHPQETQYF. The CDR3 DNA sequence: TGTGCCAGCAGCTTAGGCGGACACCCCCAAGAGACCCAGTACTTC.

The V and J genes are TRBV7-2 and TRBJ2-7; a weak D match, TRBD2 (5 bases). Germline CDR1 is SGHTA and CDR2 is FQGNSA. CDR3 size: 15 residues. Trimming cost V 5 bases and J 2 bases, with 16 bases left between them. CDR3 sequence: CASSQQPGSTYEQYF. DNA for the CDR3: TGTGCCAGCAGCCAACAACCGGGGTCTACCTACGAGCAGTACTTC.

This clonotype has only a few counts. CDR3 protein: CSAPGESYEQYF. In DNA, the CDR3 is TGCAGTGCCCCCGGGGAGTCCTACGAGCAGTACTTC. The V and J genes are TRBV20-1 and TRBJ2-7, with D possibly matching TRBD2 (5 bases). Looked up from germline, CDR1 is DFQATT and CDR2 is SNEGSKA (reference sequence). This CDR3 is 12 amino acids long. V gave up 6 bases and J gave up 1 base, with 10 bases separating them.

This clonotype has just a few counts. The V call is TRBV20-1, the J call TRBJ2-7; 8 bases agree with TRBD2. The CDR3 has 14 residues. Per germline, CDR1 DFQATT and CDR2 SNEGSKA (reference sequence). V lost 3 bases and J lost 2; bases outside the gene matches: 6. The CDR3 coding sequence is TGCAGTGCTAGTCATAGCGGGATTCCCTACGAGCAGTACTTC. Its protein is CSASHSGIPYEQYF.

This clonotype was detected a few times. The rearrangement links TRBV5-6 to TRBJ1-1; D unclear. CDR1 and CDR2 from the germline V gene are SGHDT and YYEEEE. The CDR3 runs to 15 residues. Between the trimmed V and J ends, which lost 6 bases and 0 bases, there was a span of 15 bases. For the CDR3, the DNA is TGTGCCAGCACCCCAAAAAGGCCCTTGAACACTGAAGCTTTCTTT. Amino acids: CASTPKRPLNTEAFF.